A single T cell receptor beta chain is shown here with its context. This sample is drawn from a study of blood T cell repertoires in COVID-19. Study-level background: Samples of COVID-19 (acute and convalescent) were obtained from the United States, Italy and Spain. T cells, B-cell-depleted T cells, or PBMCs supplied cDNA or gDNA.

How the authors handled the data: How many nucleated cells were present was estimated from reference gene primer amplification. Sequencing was performed with immunoSEQ multiplex PCR; in TCRdb, only in-frame clones are kept and a portion is missing. Clone size and V and J calls were adopted from that table, with D and trimming inferred from the DNA. The sample records approximately 150,000 clones, over 85% being singletons. The CDR3 runs to 20 residues. Germline CDR1 SGHAT, CDR2 FQNNGV. The V end was cut by 0 bases, the J end by 0 bases, with 18 bases between. The sequenced sample was peripheral blood. The V gene is TRBV11-2, the J gene TRBJ2-6, with D possibly being TRBD1 (7 bases). This sequence was found in a man between 60 and 70 years old with active or convalescent COVID-19. CDR3 amino acids: CASSLDGGGTASSGANVLTF. CDR3 coding DNA: TGTGCCAGCAGCTTAGATGGAGGCGGGACAGCGAGCTCTGGGGCCAACGTCCTGACTTTC.